The clone carrying this T cell receptor (beta chain) was detected only a few times. The germline V gene encodes CDR1 SGHDT and CDR2 YYEEEE. V was pared by 6 bases and J by 1 base, with 14 bases between. There are 15 residues in the CDR3. An absence of ophthalmopathy progression within 18 months meant stable Graves' hyperthyroidism. With a duration under 2 months, the hyperthyroidism was newly diagnosed in patients aged 18 to 65. The PBMCs were taken from approximately 9 ml of fresh peripheral blood. These data belong to a study of T cells in Graves' hyperthyroidism and ophthalmopathy. The TCR beta CDR3 regions underwent amplification using RNA transcripts as the source. Carried out on the TCR CDR3, a first-round RT-PCR used the HTBI primer set. From the multiplex PCR reads, TCRdb called clonotypes with MiXCR, one entry per CDR3 protein. This sample has about 400,000 distinct CDR3 sequences, with 15% found just once.

Sequencing input: blood. J is TRBJ2-1 and V is TRBV5-6; D may be TRBD2 (6 bases). This TCR came from a woman under 40 with Graves' hyperthyroidism. The CDR3 loop is CASTLGGISYNEQFF. DNA of the CDR3: TGTGCCAGCACCCTGGGCGGGATTTCCTACAATGAGCAGTTCTTC.